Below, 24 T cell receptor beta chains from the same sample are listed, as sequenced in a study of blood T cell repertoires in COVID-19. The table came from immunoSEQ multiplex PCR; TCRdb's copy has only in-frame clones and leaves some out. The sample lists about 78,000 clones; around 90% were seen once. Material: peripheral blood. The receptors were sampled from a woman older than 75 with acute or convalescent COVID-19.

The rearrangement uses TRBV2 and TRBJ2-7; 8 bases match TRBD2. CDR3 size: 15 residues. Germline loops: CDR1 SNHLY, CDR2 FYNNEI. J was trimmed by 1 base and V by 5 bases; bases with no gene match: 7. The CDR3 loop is CASSHWASGSYEQYF. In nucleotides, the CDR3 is TGTGCCAGCAGTCATTGGGCTAGCGGGTCCTACGAGCAGTACTTC.

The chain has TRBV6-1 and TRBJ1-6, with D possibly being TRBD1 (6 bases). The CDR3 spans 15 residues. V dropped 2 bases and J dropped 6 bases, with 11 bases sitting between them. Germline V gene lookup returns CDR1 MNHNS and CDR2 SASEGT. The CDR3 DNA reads TGTGCCAGCAGTGAAAAGGGGGTTGGTAATTCACCCCTCCACTTT. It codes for CASSEKGVGNSPLHF.

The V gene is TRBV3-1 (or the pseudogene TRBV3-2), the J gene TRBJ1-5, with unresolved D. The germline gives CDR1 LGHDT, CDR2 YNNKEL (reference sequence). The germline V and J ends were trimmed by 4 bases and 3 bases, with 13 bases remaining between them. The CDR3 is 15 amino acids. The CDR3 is CASSPSTPHNQPQHF. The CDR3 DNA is TGTGCCAGCAGCCCCTCGACACCTCACAATCAGCCCCAGCATTTT.

The CDR3 nucleotides are TGCGCCAGCAGTGAGAGGACTAGCGGGCCGACAATGAGGGCCGACAATGAGCAGTTCTTC. Translation gives CASSERTSGPTMRADNEQFF. The rearrangement joins TRBV10-1 to TRBJ2-1, with 11 bases lining up with TRBD2. V trimming: 2 bases; J trimming: 5 bases; junction bases outside the gene matches: 17. The CDR3 consists of 20 residues. From germline, CDR1 is WNHNN and CDR2 SYGVQD (reference sequence).

The CDR3 region has the DNA TGTGCTAGTGGTTTGGTACAGGGGGCGGGTAACTATGGCTACACCTTC. It yields the protein CASGLVQGAGNYGYTF. V usage is TRBV12-5 and J usage is TRBJ1-2; 9 bases are shared with TRBD1. Losses at the gene ends were 0 bases for V and 1 base for J; bases not matched to a gene: 3. The CDR3 extends over 16 amino acids. Germline loops: CDR1 LGHNT, CDR2 FRNRAP. Full variable domain (outside the CDR3, taken from reference TRBV12-5 and TRBJ1-2): DARVTQTPRHKVTEMGQEVTMRCQPILGHNTVFWYRQTMMQGLELLAYFRNRAPLDDSGMPKDRFSAEMPDATLATLKIQPSEPRDSAVYFCASGLVQGAGNYGYTFGSGTRLTVV.

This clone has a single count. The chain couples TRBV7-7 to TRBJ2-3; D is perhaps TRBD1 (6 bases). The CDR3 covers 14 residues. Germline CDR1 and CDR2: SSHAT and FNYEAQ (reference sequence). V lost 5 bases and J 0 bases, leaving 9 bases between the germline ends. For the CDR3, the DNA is TGTGCCAGCAGCACAGGACAGAGCACAGATACGCAGTATTTT. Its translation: CASSTGQSTDTQYF.

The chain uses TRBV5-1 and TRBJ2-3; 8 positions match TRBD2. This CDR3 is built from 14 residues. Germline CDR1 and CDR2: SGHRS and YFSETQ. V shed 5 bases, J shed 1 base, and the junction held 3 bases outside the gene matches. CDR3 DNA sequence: TGCGCCAGCAGAATCGGGAGGGGCACAGATACGCAGTATTTT. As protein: CASRIGRGTDTQYF.

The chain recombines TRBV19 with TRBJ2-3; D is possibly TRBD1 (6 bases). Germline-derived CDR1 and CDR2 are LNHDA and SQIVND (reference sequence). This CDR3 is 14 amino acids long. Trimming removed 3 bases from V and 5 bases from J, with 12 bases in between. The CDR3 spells CASSIGQGKDTQYF. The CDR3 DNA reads TGTGCCAGTAGTATTGGTCAGGGGAAAGATACGCAGTATTTT.

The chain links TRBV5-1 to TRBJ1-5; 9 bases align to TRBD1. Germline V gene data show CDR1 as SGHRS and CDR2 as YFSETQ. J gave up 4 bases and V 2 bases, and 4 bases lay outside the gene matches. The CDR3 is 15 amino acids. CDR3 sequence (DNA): TGCGCCAGCAGCTTTGGGACAGGGATGAATCAGCCCCAGCATTTT. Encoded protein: CASSFGTGMNQPQHF.

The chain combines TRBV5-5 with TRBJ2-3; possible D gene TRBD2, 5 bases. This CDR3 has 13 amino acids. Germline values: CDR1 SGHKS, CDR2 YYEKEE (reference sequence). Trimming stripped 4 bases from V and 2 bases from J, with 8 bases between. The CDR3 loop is CASSSRDTDTQYF. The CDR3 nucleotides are TGTGCCAGCAGCAGCCGGGACACAGATACGCAGTATTTT.

The CDR3 is CASSPLSSGANVLTF. The DNA of the CDR3 is TGTGCCAGCTCACCCCTCAGCTCTGGGGCCAACGTCCTGACTTTC. The rearrangement joins TRBV18 to TRBJ2-6; D gene unclear. The CDR3 length is 15 residues. Germline assignment: CDR1 KGHSH and CDR2 LQKENI. Trimming took off 3 bases at V and 0 bases at J, with 6 bases between the two ends.

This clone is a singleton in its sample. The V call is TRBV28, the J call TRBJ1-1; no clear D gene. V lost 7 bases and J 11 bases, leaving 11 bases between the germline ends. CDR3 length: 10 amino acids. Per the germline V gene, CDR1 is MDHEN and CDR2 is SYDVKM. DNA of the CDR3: TGTGCCAGCACGAGAGGGAAGGCTTTCTTT. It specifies CASTRGKAFF.

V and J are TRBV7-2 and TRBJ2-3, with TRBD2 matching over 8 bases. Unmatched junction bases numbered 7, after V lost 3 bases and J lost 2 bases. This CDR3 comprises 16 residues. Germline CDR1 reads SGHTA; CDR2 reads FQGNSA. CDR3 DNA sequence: TGTGCCAGCAGCTTTAGGGCTAGCGGGTCCACAGATACGCAGTATTTT. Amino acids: CASSFRASGSTDTQYF. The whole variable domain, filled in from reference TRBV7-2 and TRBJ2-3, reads GAGVSQSPSNKVTEKGKDVELRCDPISGHTALYWYRQSLGQGLEFLIYFQGNSAPDKSGLPSDRFSAERTGGSVSTLTIQRTQQEDSAVYLCASSFRASGSTDTQYFGPGTRLTVL.

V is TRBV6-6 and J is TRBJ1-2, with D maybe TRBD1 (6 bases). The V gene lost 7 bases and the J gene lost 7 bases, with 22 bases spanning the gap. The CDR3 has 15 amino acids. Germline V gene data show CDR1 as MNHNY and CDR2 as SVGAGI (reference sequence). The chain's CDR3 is CASTKTGLTSFGYTF. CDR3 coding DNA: TGTGCCAGCACCAAAACAGGGCTGACATCATTTGGCTACACCTTC.

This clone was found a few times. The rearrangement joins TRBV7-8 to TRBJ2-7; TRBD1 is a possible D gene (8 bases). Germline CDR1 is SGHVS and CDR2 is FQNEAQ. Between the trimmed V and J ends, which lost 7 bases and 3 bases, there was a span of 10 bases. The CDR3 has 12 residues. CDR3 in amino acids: CASNRGGYEQYF. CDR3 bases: TGTGCCAGCAACAGGGGGGGCTACGAGCAGTACTTC.

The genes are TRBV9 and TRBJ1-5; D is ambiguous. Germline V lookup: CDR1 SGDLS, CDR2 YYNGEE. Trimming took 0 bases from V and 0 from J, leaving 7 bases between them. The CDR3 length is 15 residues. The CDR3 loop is CASSVGGDSNQPQHF. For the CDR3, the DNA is TGTGCCAGCAGCGTAGGGGGAGATAGCAATCAGCCCCAGCATTTT.

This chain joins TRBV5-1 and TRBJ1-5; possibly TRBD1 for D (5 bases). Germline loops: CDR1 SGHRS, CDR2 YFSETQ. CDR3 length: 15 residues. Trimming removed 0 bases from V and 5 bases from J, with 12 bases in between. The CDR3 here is CASSLDGGGDQPQHF. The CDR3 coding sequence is TGCGCCAGCAGCTTGGACGGTGGAGGGGATCAGCCCCAGCATTTT.

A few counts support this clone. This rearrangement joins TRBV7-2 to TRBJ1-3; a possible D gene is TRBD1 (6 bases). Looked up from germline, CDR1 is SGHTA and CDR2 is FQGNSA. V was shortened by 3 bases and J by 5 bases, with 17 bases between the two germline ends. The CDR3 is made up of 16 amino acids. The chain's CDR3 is CASSLGGTTFRNTIYF. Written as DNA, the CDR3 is TGTGCCAGCAGCTTGGGGGGGACAACCTTTAGAAACACCATATATTTT.

CDR3 region: CASSGRETQYF. The CDR3 DNA reads TGTGCCAGCAGTGGTCGAGAGACCCAGTACTTC. The chain carries TRBV2 and TRBJ2-5, with D unresolved. This CDR3 spans 11 amino acids. CDR1 is SNHLY and CDR2 is FYNNEI in the germline V gene. The V and J ends lost 4 bases and 4 bases respectively, with 4 bases between them.

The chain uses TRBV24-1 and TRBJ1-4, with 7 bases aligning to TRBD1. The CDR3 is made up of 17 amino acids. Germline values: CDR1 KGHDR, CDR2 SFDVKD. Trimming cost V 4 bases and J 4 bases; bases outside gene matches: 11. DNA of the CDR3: TGTGCCACCAGTGAGAGCGACAGGGATTCCCTTAATGAAAAACTGTTTTTT. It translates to CATSESDRDSLNEKLFF.

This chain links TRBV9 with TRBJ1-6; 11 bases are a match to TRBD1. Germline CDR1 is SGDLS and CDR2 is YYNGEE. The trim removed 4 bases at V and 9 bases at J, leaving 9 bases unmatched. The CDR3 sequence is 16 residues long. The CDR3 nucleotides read TGTGCCAGCAGCCGTGACCCAGGGACAGGGGGTTCACCCCTCCACTTT. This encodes CASSRDPGTGGSPLHF.

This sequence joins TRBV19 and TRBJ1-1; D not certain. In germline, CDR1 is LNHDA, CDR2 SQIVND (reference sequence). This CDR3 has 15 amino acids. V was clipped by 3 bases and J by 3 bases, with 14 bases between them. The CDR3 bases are TGTGCCAGTAGTATTCGGCGGACTGGAGACACTGAAGCTTTCTTT. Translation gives CASSIRRTGDTEAFF. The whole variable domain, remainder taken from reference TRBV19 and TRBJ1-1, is DGGITQSPKYLFRKEGQNVTLSCEQNLNHDAMYWYRQDPGQGLRLIYYSQIVNDFQKGDIAEGYSVSREKKESFPLTVTSAQKNPTAFYLCASSIRRTGDTEAFFGQGTRLTVV.

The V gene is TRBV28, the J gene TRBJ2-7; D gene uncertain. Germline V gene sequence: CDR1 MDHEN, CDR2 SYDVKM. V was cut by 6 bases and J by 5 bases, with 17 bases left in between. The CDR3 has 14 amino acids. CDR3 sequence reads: CASRGPESKHEQYF. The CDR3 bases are TGTGCCAGCAGAGGTCCGGAGTCCAAGCACGAGCAGTACTTC. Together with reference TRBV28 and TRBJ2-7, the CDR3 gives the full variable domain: DVKVTQSSRYLVKRTGEKVFLECVQDMDHENMFWYRQDPGLGLRLIYFSYDVKMKEKGDIPEGYSVSREKKERFSLILESASTNQTSMYLCASRGPESKHEQYFGPGTRLTVT.

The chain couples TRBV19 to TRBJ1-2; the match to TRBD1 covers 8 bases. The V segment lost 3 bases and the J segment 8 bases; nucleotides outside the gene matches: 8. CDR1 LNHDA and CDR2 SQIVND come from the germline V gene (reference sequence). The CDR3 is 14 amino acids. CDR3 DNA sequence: TGTGCCAGTAGTATGACGTTCAGGGGGCGCGGCTACACCTTC. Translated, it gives CASSMTFRGRGYTF.